Each of the 5 T cell receptor beta chains below was sequenced from the same sample in a study of Ad26.COV2.S vaccination and SARS-CoV-2 variants. Indicated treatment: 15 to 20 received Ad26.COV2.S at low or high dose, single or two shots; roughly five received placebo; per-sample allocation not given. Day 63 following the first vaccine or placebo injection was when the samples were taken. Libraries were prepared by immunoSEQ multiplex PCR; TCRdb keeps only in-frame clonotypes and omits some of them. Of under 250,000 clones in the sample, approximately 90% were seen once. The sequencing here drew on peripheral blood, taken in a trial of Ad26.COV2.S vaccine versus placebo. The receptors derive from a person between 18 and 60 years old who received the Ad26.COV2.S COVID-19 vaccine or a placebo.

V gene TRBV5-1 combines with J gene TRBJ2-7, with D tentatively TRBD1 (6 bases). Deletions cut 4 bases from V and 3 bases from J, with 14 bases between. CDR1 and CDR2 (germline): SGHRS, YFSETQ. The CDR3 has 14 amino acids. CDR3 sequence: CASSPGQTLYEQYF. For the CDR3, the DNA is TGCGCCAGCAGCCCGGGACAAACACTCTACGAGCAGTACTTC.

A single count supports this clone. The chain combines TRBV5-6 with TRBJ2-5; TRBD2 aligns across 13 bases. J lost 5 bases, V lost 4 bases, and 5 bases had no gene match. The germline gives CDR1 SGHDT, CDR2 YYEEEE. The CDR3 runs to 15 residues. The DNA of the CDR3 is TGTGCCAGCAGCCCGGGACTAGCGGGATGGGAGACCCAGTACTTC. Its translation is CASSPGLAGWETQYF.

V is TRBV5-4 and J is TRBJ2-7, with 8 bases that match TRBD2. With V trimmed by 0 bases and J by 5 bases, 1 base remained unmatched. CDR1 is SGHNT and CDR2 is YYREEE in the germline V gene (reference sequence). The CDR3 extends over 13 amino acids. The CDR3 nucleotides are TGTGCCAGCAGCTTGGCGGGAGGGGACGAGCAGTACGTC. Translated, it gives CASSLAGGDEQYV.

The chain employs TRBV18 and TRBJ2-3; D gene unclear. V was trimmed by 3 bases and J by 2 bases, leaving 9 bases between them. The V gene's germline CDR1 is KGHSH and CDR2 LQKENI. This CDR3 region has 14 residues. The CDR3 loop is CASSPGQLTDTQYF. CDR3 nucleotide sequence: TGTGCCAGCTCACCTGGGCAGCTCACAGATACGCAGTATTTT.

This chain joins TRBV12-3 or TRBV12-4 and TRBJ1-5; the D gene is possibly TRBD1 (5 bases). The CDR3 is made up of 13 amino acids. Deletions cut 3 bases from V and 6 bases from J, with 9 bases between. CDR3 sequence (DNA): TGTGCCAGCAGTTTTTCGGGGGGTCAGCCCCAGCATTTT. Amino acid sequence: CASSFSGGQPQHF.